One sample yielded the 31 T cell receptor beta chains listed below, sequenced in a study of blood T cell repertoires in COVID-19 (TCRdb year 2020). To prepare the library, the immunoSEQ multiplex PCR assay was applied. Not all clones reach the TCRdb copy of this immuneACCESS table, which keeps in-frame sequences only. Checked studies attribute under half of the gap to unresolved V genes and leave the rest unexplained. Counted in this sample were 100,000 to 150,000 clones; roughly 72% of them appeared once. More than 5.5% of the sample is taken by the ten largest. Sequencing was done on a sample of peripheral blood. The receptors derive from a man aged 55 to 70 with acute or convalescent COVID-19.

This rearrangement joins TRBV28 to TRBJ2-3, with 7 bases lining up with TRBD2. V dropped 3 bases and J dropped 4; count of bases not matched to a gene: 25. Germline-derived CDR1 and CDR2 are MDHEN and SYDVKM. This CDR3 has 21 amino acids. The CDR3 DNA is TGTGCCAGCAGTTTTACCCGCGTCACCGGGGGGACCAAACGGCGAGCAGATACGCAGTATTTT. Protein: CASSFTRVTGGTKRRADTQYF.

The chain carries TRBV7-8 and TRBJ2-2, with 9 bases identical to TRBD2. The V gene end was trimmed by 6 bases and the J gene end by 4 bases; junction bases not matched to a gene: 3. The CDR3 runs to 14 residues. The V gene's germline CDR1 is SGHVS and CDR2 FQNEAQ. The DNA of the CDR3 is TGTGCCAGCAGGCAGCGGGGGGTCACCGGGGAGCTGTTTTTT. This encodes CASRQRGVTGELFF.

V and J are TRBV5-1 and TRBJ1-1; TRBD1 is a possible D gene (5 bases). Germline V gene lookup returns CDR1 SGHRS and CDR2 YFSETQ. Trimming took 0 bases from V and 7 from J, leaving 13 bases between them. The length of the CDR3 is 14 residues. This CDR3 is CASSLAAGIVEAFF. The CDR3 bases are TGCGCCAGCAGCTTGGCGGCAGGGATAGTTGAAGCTTTCTTT.

This chain connects TRBV27 to TRBJ1-1; 8 bases are shared with TRBD1. This CDR3 has 13 amino acids. The V segment lost 4 bases and the J segment 6 bases; nucleotides outside the gene matches: 4. Germline CDR1 reads MNHEY; CDR2 reads SMNVEV (reference sequence). CDR3 amino acids: CASSSDREPEAFF. CDR3 DNA: TGTGCCAGCAGTTCGGACAGGGAACCTGAAGCTTTCTTT.

This clone was seen once. V gene TRBV30 combines with J gene TRBJ1-1; D is ambiguous. V was trimmed by 2 bases and J by 0 bases, leaving 7 bases between them. The CDR3 runs 13 residues. The germline CDR1 and CDR2 sequences are GTSNPN and SVGIG (reference sequence). The DNA of the CDR3 is TGTGCCTGGAGTCCCGACATGAACACTGAAGCTTTCTTT. It specifies CAWSPDMNTEAFF.

This clone was counted only a few times. The chain is built from TRBV7-2 and TRBJ2-3, with TRBD2 matching over 7 bases. With 5 bases clipped from V and 3 bases from J, the junction kept 5 bases outside the gene matches. Germline loops: CDR1 SGHTA, CDR2 FQGNSA. CDR3 length: 14 amino acids. The CDR3 bases are TGTGCCAGCAGCATCCTGCGGGGGACAGATACGCAGTATTTT. Translating it yields CASSILRGTDTQYF.

This clone has a single count. Here the CDR3 reads CASSPQWTGANTEAFF. CDR3 coding DNA: TGTGCCAGCTCACCACAGTGGACAGGGGCGAACACTGAAGCTTTCTTT. The J gene is TRBJ1-1, the V gene TRBV18, with 9 bases matching TRBD1. This CDR3 is 16 amino acids long. Germline V CDR1 and CDR2: KGHSH, LQKENI. Unmatched junction bases numbered 4, after V lost 1 base and J lost 1 base.

This clone was observed once. The V and J genes are TRBV27 and TRBJ2-6, with D tentatively TRBD1 (5 bases). Germline V CDR1 and CDR2: MNHEY, SMNVEV (reference sequence). This CDR3 spans 15 amino acids. Trimming pared 5 bases from V and 1 base from J, leaving 9 bases between. Here the CDR3 DNA reads TGTGCCAGCAGTCCCCACAGGTCTGGGGCCAACGTCCTGACTTTC. The encoded protein is CASSPHRSGANVLTF.

The chain employs TRBV18 and TRBJ1-2; perhaps TRBD1 as D (6 bases). The V end lost 6 bases, the J end lost 5 bases, and 13 bases lay between the germline ends. The CDR3 is 13 residues long. Germline-derived CDR1 and CDR2 are KGHSH and LQKENI. The CDR3 sequence: CASSPDSHYGYTF. CDR3 coding DNA: TGTGCCAGCTCGCCGGACAGCCATTATGGCTACACCTTC.

The chain is built from TRBV19 and TRBJ2-7, with D unresolved. The V end was cut by 4 bases, the J end by 4 bases, with 17 bases between. Germline values: CDR1 LNHDA, CDR2 SQIVND (reference sequence). This CDR3 has 15 amino acids. DNA for the CDR3: TGTGCCAGTAGTAGTCCGGGTTCCTCCGTTTACGAGCAGTACTTC. It translates to CASSSPGSSVYEQYF.

The rearrangement uses TRBV11-2 and TRBJ2-3, with TRBD1 matching over 7 bases. CDR3 size: 16 residues. V was clipped by 1 base and J by 6 bases; unmatched bases: 10. CDR1 and CDR2 from the germline V gene are SGHAT and FQNNGV. This chain's CDR3 is CASSLVGGPVGDTQYF. The CDR3 DNA sequence: TGTGCCAGCAGCTTAGTAGGGGGCCCGGTCGGGGATACGCAGTATTTT.

The table lists this clone with a count of one. The chain uses TRBV2 and TRBJ2-3, with a weak D call TRBD2 (6 bases). There are 15 residues in the CDR3. V was cut by 3 bases and J by 3 bases, with 13 bases left in between. CDR1 is SNHLY, CDR2 FYNNEI, per germline. In nucleotides, the CDR3 is TGTGCCAGCAGTGAGGAGGGCTTAAGTACAGATACGCAGTATTTT. Amino acid sequence: CASSEEGLSTDTQYF. The full variable domain, its missing parts supplied by reference TRBV2 and TRBJ2-3, is EPEVTQTPSHQVTQMGQEVILRCVPISNHLYFYWYRQILGQKVEFLVSFYNNEISEKSEIFDDQFSVERPDGSNFTLKIRSTKLEDSAMYFCASSEEGLSTDTQYFGPGTRLTVL.

This chain uses TRBV5-1 with TRBJ1-4, with TRBD1 as a possible D gene (6 bases). The CDR3 has 15 amino acids. The ends were cut back, 4 bases at V and 4 bases at J, with 14 bases in the middle. Germline V gene lookup returns CDR1 SGHRS and CDR2 YFSETQ. CDR3 in amino acids: CASSTGQPVNEKLFF. CDR3 bases: TGCGCCAGCAGCACCGGACAGCCCGTTAATGAAAAACTGTTTTTT.

The sample holds many counts of this clone. The chain combines TRBV4-1 with TRBJ1-1; TRBD1 is a possible D gene (6 bases). Trimming removed 1 base from V and 0 bases from J, with 12 bases in between. The CDR3 has 16 amino acids. The germline V gene encodes CDR1 MGHRA and CDR2 YSYEKL. CDR3 DNA: TGCGCCAGCAGCCAAGGGGGGGGGCAGATGAACACTGAAGCTTTCTTT. Protein sequence: CASSQGGGQMNTEAFF.

The chain recombines TRBV6-6 with TRBJ2-5; a weak D match, TRBD1 (5 bases). The V end lost 5 bases, the J end lost 3 bases, and 22 bases lay between the germline ends. Germline CDR1 and CDR2: MNHNY and SVGAGI (reference sequence). The CDR3 is 17 residues long. The CDR3 protein is CASSPDETGRGEETQYF. CDR3 DNA: TGTGCCAGCAGTCCGGATGAAACAGGTAGAGGAGAAGAGACCCAGTACTTC.

This chain joins TRBV28 and TRBJ2-7; 8 positions match TRBD2. V was pared by 5 bases and J by 3 bases, with 21 bases of the junction left unmatched. CDR1 is MDHEN and CDR2 is SYDVKM in the germline V gene. The CDR3 runs 19 residues. The CDR3 region has the DNA TGTGCCAGCAGTCTACCCCAGTCGCCAAGCATAGCGGGATTCTACGAGCAGTACTTC. Translating gives CASSLPQSPSIAGFYEQYF.

A note on this clone: At one end, the junction sequence differs from germline, possibly due to a read error. The genes are TRBV6-1 and TRBJ1-2; TRBD1 agrees at 7 bases. Germline CDR1 MNHNS, CDR2 SASEGT. The CDR3 is made up of 12 amino acids. This chain's CDR3 is CASSDPWDRWSF. In nucleotides, the CDR3 is TGTGCCAGCAGTGACCCATGGGACAGATGGTCTTTC.

This clone was seen a handful of times. The rearrangement joins TRBV25-1 to TRBJ1-2; D call uncertain. Germline V gene lookup returns CDR1 MGHDK and CDR2 SYGVNS. The CDR3 sequence is 9 residues long. V was shortened by 11 bases and J by 5 bases, with 6 bases between the two germline ends. CDR3 region: CASRYGYTF. CDR3 coding DNA: TGTGCCTCGCGATATGGCTACACCTTC.

The CDR3 nucleotides are TGTGCCAGCACCCTAGGGACAGGGGGGTATCAGCCCCAGCATTTT. Its translation: CASTLGTGGYQPQHF. The chain uses TRBV6-6 and TRBJ1-5; 11 bases are shared with TRBD1. The CDR3 is made up of 15 amino acids. Per the germline V gene, CDR1 is MNHNY and CDR2 is SVGAGI (reference sequence). The junction had 7 bases not matched to a gene; V was cut back by 7 bases and J by 5 bases.

The J gene is TRBJ1-2, the V gene TRBV4-1; D not resolved. The CDR3 contains 14 residues. The V gene lost 2 bases and the J gene lost 4 bases, with 11 bases spanning the gap. Germline V lookup: CDR1 MGHRA, CDR2 YSYEKL. This CDR3 reads CASSQPQVLYGYTF. The CDR3 nucleotides read TGCGCCAGCAGCCAACCCCAGGTACTCTATGGCTACACCTTC.

A remark on this clone: Germline and junction disagree at one end, which may indicate a read error. The chain combines TRBV7-2 with TRBJ2-3, with 12 bases fitting TRBD2. This CDR3 contains 16 residues. Germline lookup yields CDR1 SGHTA and CDR2 FQGNSA. The CDR3 loop is CANSSHLAGGTDTQYF. The CDR3 coding sequence is TGTGCCAACAGCTCACACCTAGCGGGAGGGACAGATACGCAGTATTTT.

The chain uses TRBV10-3 and TRBJ1-1; weak D call: TRBD1 (6 bases). The V gene lost 2 bases and the J gene lost 3 bases, with 13 bases spanning the gap. The germline V gene has CDR1 ENHRY and CDR2 SYGVKD. This CDR3 is 15 amino acids long. CDR3 in DNA: TGTGCCATCAGTGAGGATAGGGGGATTCACACTGAAGCTTTCTTT. Encoded protein: CAISEDRGIHTEAFF.

V is TRBV24-1 and J is TRBJ2-3; D unresolved. Between the trimmed V and J ends, which lost 5 bases and 1 base, there was a span of 9 bases. CDR1 and CDR2 (germline): KGHDR, SFDVKD. The CDR3 has 14 amino acids. CDR3 DNA: TGTGCCACCAGTGCGGTCCCTCGCACAGATACGCAGTATTTT. Protein: CATSAVPRTDTQYF.

V is TRBV2 and J is TRBJ2-3; possibly TRBD2 for D (6 bases). The CDR3 has 12 residues. The V end was cut by 8 bases, the J end by 2 bases, with 8 bases between. Germline CDR1 reads SNHLY; CDR2 reads FYNNEI. DNA for the CDR3: TGTGCCAGCGGGGGGAACACAGATACGCAGTATTTT. The encoded protein is CASGGNTDTQYF.

This chain connects TRBV18 to TRBJ2-1, with 8 bases that match TRBD2. Germline V CDR1 and CDR2: KGHSH, LQKENI. J was trimmed by 10 bases and V by 2 bases; bases with no gene match: 10. The CDR3 totals 15 residues. The DNA of the CDR3 is TGTGCCAGCTCACCAACTAGCGGCTATCGGGAAGAGCAGTTCTTC. As protein: CASSPTSGYREEQFF.

The rearrangement links TRBV18 to TRBJ1-1, with a tentative D call TRBD1 (5 bases). The germline V gene encodes CDR1 KGHSH and CDR2 LQKENI. V was cut by 4 bases and J by 1 base, with 10 bases left in between. The CDR3 contains 14 residues. The CDR3 reads CASSLTVKNTEAFF. CDR3 sequence (DNA): TGTGCCAGCTCACTGACAGTAAAGAACACTGAAGCTTTCTTT.

V and J are TRBV29-1 and TRBJ1-2, with 7 bases lining up with TRBD1. Per the germline V gene, CDR1 is SQVTM and CDR2 is ANQGSEA. The CDR3 runs to 12 residues. V lost 5 bases and J lost 3; bases outside the gene matches: 3. CDR3 sequence: CSVHRGDYGYTF. CDR3 bases: TGCAGCGTTCACAGGGGAGACTATGGCTACACCTTC.

The chain joins TRBV30 to TRBJ1-5; D is unclear. V shed 3 bases and J shed 4 bases, with 10 bases lying between them. The CDR3 consists of 13 residues. CDR1 and CDR2 from the germline V gene are GTSNPN and SVGIG (reference sequence). The CDR3 DNA reads TGTGCCTGGAGCGTACACGCTAATCAGCCCCAGCATTTT. This translates into CAWSVHANQPQHF.

This clone came up a few times. This chain's CDR3 is CASSTTSGGLGSYNEQFF. The CDR3, as DNA: TGTGCCAGCAGCACGACTAGCGGGGGTCTGGGGTCCTACAATGAGCAGTTCTTC. The chain links TRBV7-9 to TRBJ2-1, with 12 bases identical to TRBD2. J lost 1 base, V lost 5 bases, and 9 bases had no gene match. The CDR3 spans 18 residues. Per the germline V gene, CDR1 is SEHNR and CDR2 is FQNEAQ (reference sequence).

The rearrangement uses TRBV27 and TRBJ2-7; weak D call: TRBD1 (6 bases). V was clipped by 6 bases and J by 4 bases, with 25 bases between them. The CDR3 has 17 amino acids. Germline V gene data show CDR1 as MNHEY and CDR2 as SMNVEV (reference sequence). CDR3 in DNA: TGTGCCAGCAGGAGAGGGGGTGGGGGTATGACCTCTTACGAGCAGTACTTC. Translation: CASRRGGGGMTSYEQYF.

The J gene is TRBJ1-1, the V gene TRBV20-1; D is unresolved. Germline CDR1 is DFQATT and CDR2 is SNEGSKA (reference sequence). The CDR3 consists of 9 residues. Deletions cut 6 bases from V and 7 bases from J, with 6 bases between. The CDR3: CSAIHEAFF. CDR3 nucleotide sequence: TGCAGTGCCATACATGAAGCTTTCTTT.